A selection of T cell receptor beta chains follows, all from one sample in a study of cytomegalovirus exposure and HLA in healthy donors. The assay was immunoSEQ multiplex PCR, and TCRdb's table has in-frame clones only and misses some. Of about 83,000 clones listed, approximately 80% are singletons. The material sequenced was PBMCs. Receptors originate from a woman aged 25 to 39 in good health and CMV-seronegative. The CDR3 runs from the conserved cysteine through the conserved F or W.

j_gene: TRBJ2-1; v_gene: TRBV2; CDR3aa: CASHRRESLNNEQFF
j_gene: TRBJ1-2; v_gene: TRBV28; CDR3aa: CASSLGEVVEPQGARGYTF
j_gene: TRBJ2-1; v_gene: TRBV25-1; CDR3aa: CASSDFLSNEQFF
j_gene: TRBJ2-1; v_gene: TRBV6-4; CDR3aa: CASSDERSSSYNEQFF
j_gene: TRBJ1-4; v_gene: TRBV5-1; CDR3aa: CASSPLRTGGHEKLFF
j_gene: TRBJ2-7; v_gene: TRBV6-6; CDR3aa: CASTKSAGPPPYEQYF
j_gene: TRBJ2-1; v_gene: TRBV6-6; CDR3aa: CASSYGTGMYNEQFF
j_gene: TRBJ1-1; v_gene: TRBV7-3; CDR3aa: CASSAGGNTEAFF
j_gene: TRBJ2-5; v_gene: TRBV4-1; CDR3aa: CASSSGTGNQETQYF
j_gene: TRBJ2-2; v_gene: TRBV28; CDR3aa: CASSPGGQGPGELFF
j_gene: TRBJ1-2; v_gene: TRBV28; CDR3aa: CASSKQGIGGYTF
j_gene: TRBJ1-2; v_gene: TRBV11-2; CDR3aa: CASSAPRTSARAF
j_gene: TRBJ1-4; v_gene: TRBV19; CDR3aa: CASKGAGNEKLFF
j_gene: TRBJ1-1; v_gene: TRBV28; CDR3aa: CASRLSPTEAFF
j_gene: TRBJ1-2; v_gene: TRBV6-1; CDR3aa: CASSPNRGYTF
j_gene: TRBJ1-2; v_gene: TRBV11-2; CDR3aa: CASSSYLAKGHGYTF
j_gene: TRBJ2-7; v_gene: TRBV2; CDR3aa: CASRPRPGRTYEQYF
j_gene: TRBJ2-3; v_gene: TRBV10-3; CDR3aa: CAISAGPGRTSTDTQYF
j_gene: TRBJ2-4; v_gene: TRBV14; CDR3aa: CASSQGGLAKNIQYF
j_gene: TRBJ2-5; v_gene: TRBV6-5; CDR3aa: CASSYTAETQYF
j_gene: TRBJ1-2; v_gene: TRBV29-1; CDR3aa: CSVGGGRGKEGYTF
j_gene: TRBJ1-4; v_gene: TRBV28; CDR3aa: CATLPQGNEKLFF
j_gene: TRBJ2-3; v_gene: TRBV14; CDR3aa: CASGGTTQYF
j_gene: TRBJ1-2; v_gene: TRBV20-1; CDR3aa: CSARDLDRGAF
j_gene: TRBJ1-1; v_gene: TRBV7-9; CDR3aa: CASSPRGRNTEAFF
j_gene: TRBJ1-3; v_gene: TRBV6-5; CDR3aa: CASSYGGAGNTIYF
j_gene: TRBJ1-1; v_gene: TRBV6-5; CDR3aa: CASSSDRGRITEAFF
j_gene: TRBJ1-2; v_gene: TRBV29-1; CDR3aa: CSVEGGGYNYGYTF
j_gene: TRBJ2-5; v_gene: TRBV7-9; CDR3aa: CSSSLGTEETQYF
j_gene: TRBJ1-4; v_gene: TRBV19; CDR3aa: CASSPTGWGEKLFF
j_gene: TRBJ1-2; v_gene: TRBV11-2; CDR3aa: CASSLGGGNYGYTF
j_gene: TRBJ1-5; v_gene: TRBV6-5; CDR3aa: CASSEGQVNQPQHF
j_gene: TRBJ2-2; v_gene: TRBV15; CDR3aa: CATSRENRGTGELFF
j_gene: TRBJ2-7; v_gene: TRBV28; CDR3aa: CASSPGYGWSSYGQYF
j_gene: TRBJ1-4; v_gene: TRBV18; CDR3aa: CASSGGQGRNEKLFF
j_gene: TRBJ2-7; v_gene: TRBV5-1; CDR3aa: CASSLTSGVTYEQYF
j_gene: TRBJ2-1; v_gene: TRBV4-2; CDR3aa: CASSHLPTGEGHEQFF
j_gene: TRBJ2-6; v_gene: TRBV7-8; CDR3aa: CASSRYPPGQGVSGANVLTF
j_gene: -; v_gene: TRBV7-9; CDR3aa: CASSPPGGSNYEQYF
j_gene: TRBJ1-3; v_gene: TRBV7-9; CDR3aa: CASALPDSPGNTIYF
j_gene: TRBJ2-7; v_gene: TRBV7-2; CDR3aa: CASSQGSGRVGEQYF
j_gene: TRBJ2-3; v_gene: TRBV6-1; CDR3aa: CATSERDRGNTQYF
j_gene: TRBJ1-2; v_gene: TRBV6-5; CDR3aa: CASSSYGTPDGGYTF
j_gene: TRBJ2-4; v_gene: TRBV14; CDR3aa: CASSHRGGGSWIQYF
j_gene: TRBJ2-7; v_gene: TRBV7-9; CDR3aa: CSSSLLALGAPYEQYF
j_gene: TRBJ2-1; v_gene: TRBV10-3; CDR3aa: CASTDRGRDSHNEQFF
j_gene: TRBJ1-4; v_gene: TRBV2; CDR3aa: CASREFGNEKLFF
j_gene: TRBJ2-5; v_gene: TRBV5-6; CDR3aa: CASSLSIAGENF
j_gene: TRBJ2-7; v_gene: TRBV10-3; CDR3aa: CASHSGGEQYF
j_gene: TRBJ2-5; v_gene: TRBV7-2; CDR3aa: CASSINNYQRVQETQYF
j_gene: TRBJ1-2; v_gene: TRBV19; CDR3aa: CASSIDRFVYGYTF
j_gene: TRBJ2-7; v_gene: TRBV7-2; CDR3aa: CASSFGTGGSYEQYF
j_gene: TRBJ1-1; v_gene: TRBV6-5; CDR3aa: CASSRTGVTEAFF
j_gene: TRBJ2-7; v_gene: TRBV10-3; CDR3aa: CAISAQKSSYEQYF